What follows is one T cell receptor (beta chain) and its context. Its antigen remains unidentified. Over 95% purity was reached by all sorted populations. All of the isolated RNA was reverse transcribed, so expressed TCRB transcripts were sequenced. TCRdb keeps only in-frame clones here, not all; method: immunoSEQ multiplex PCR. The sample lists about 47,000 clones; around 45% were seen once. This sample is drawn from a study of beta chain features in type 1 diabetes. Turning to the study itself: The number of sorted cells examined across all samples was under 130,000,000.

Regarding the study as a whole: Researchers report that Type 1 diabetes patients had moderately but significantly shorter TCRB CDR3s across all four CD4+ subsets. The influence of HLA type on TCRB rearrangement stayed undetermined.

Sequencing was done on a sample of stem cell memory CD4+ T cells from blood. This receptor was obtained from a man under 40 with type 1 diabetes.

The CDR3 DNA reads as TGCGCCAGCAGCTTACAGGGGATAAACACCGGGGAGCTGTTTTTT. Translated: CASSLQGINTGELFF. The gene calls are TRBV5-1 and TRBJ2-2; 7 bases map to TRBD1. CDR1 and CDR2 from the germline V gene are SGHRS and YFSETQ. This CDR3 is 15 amino acids long. The V gene end was trimmed by 2 bases and the J gene end by 2 bases; junction bases not matched to a gene: 3.